This is a list of T cell receptor beta chains from one sample in a study of molecular identifiers for immune sequencing clone quantification. Using its own MiXCR run on the PCR reads, TCRdb lists one record per CDR3 protein. The sample consists of 88,000 or so distinct CDR3 sequences, under 25% of them appearing once. The sequenced material came from naive CD8+ T cells from blood, with Jurkat cell RNA spiked in. The source is a human donor in good health. Some libraries in this study had Jurkat cell RNA spiked in. CDR3s include the opening cysteine and the closing phenylalanine or tryptophan. The D gene is left open where the match is weak. For some rows the clone size is stated as once, few or many, or as a class when expanded; others skip it.

size	D	V	J	CDR3	DNA
NA	TRBD2	TRBV4-3	TRBJ2-4	CASSLSGTSGGVGAKNIQYF	TGCGCCAGCAGCCTAAGTGGTACTAGCGGGGGGGTGGGAGCCAAAAACATTCAGTACTTC
few	NA	TRBV7-6	TRBJ2-7	CASALIEGSYEQYF	TGTGCCAGCGCCTTAATTGAGGGGTCCTACGAGCAGTACTTC
many	NA	TRBV3-1	TRBJ2-7	CASSPPWGLAVYEQYF	TGTGCCAGCAGCCCCCCTTGGGGGCTAGCTGTCTACGAGCAGTACTTC
NA	NA	TRBV5-6	TRBJ2-7	CASSLEVGSYEQCF	TGTGCCAGCAGCTTGGAGGTGGGATCCTACGAGCAGTGCTTC
many	TRBD1	TRBV20-1	TRBJ2-3	CSARTRDRVPDTQYF	TGCAGTGCTCGCACCCGGGACAGGGTTCCAGATACGCAGTATTTT
many	NA	TRBV2	TRBJ2-4	CASRAGQYENIQYF	TGTGCCAGCAGGGCTGGACAGTACGAAAACATTCAGTACTTC
many	NA	TRBV5-5	TRBJ1-1	CASSFSRNTEAFF	TGTGCCAGCAGCTTCTCAAGGAACACTGAAGCTTTCTTT
many	NA	TRBV15	TRBJ2-6	CATSLRPGTFISGANVLTF	TGTGCCACCAGCCTACGTCCCGGGACATTTATCTCTGGGGCCAACGTCCTGACTTTC
NA	NA	TRBV27	TRBJ2-1	CASSLLDPQGPYNEQFF	TGTGCCAGCAGTTTATTGGACCCCCAGGGCCCCTACAATGAGCAGTTCTTC
many	NA	TRBV7-2	TRBJ2-3	CASSLLTGGLTDTQYF	TGTGCCAGCAGCTTACTTACTGGGGGACTCACAGATACGCAGTATTTT